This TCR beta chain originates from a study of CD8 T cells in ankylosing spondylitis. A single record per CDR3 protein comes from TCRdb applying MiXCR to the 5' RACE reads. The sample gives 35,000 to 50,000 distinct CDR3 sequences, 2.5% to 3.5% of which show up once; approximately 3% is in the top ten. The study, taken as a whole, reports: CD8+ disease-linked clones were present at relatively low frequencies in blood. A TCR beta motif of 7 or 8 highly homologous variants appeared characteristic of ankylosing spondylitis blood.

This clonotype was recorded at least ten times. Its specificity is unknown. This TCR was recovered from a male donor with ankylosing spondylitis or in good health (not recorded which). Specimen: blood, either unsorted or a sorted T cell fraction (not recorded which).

The CDR3 DNA reads TGTGCCAGCAGCGTCGATGGTGGCTCTGGAAACACCATATATTTT. It codes for CASSVDGGSGNTIYF. The J gene is TRBJ1-3, the V gene TRBV9; D ambiguous. The germline CDR1 and CDR2 sequences are SGDLS and YYNGEE. V was shortened by 2 bases and J by 0 bases, with 9 bases between the two germline ends. The length of the CDR3 is 15 residues.